This TCR beta chain came from a study of blood T cell repertoires in COVID-19. Across the whole study: Both acute and convalescent COVID-19 samples were obtained from the United States, Italy and Spain. In each case, the material was cDNA or gDNA derived from T cells, B-cell-depleted T cells, or PBMCs.

The authors' processing: Counts of nucleated cells, estimated from reference gene primer amplification, were obtained. The assay was immunoSEQ multiplex PCR, and TCRdb's table has in-frame clones only and misses some. From that table come the V and J calls and clone size; the DNA was used to work out D and trimming. The data contain around 70,000 clones, just over 85% of them singletons. Germline V gene data show CDR1 as GTSNPN and CDR2 as SVGIG (reference sequence). The CDR3 has 13 residues. V shed 1 base, J shed 6 bases, and the junction held 2 bases outside the gene matches. The chain links TRBV30 to TRBJ2-2; TRBD2 matches 7 bases. The sequenced material came from peripheral blood. The TCR sequence derives from a woman of 80 years or more with active or convalescent COVID-19. The CDR3 region is CAWSATSAGELFF. The CDR3, as DNA: TGTGCCTGGAGTGCCACTAGCGCCGGGGAGCTGTTTTTT.